The 14 T cell receptor beta chains given below trace back to one sample, sequenced in a study of T cell repertoires in cytomegalovirus infection (dated by TCRdb to about 2019). Instrument used: Illumina HiSeq 1500. TCRdb reworked the public reads: Q25 trimming with fastp, MiXCR clone assembly, productive beta chains retained. Every entry covers one CDR3 protein and lists the most common genes and DNA from its rows. This sample lists approximately 100,000 distinct CDR3 sequences; 23% were detected once. Roughly 43% of the sample belongs to the ten largest clones. Sequenced input: CD8+ T cells from PBMCs. The receptors derive from a human donor in good health (CMV status not recorded). Some clones in this sample may be carry-over from other donors' samples.

The chain has TRBV7-2 and TRBJ1-1, with D perhaps matching TRBD1 (6 bases). Trimming removed 3 bases at V and 0 bases at J, with 11 bases between. From germline, CDR1 is SGHTA and CDR2 FQGNSA. The CDR3 has 15 amino acids. In nucleotides, the CDR3 is TGTGCCAGCAGCTTTGGACAGACCATGAACACTGAAGCTTTCTTT. This translates into CASSFGQTMNTEAFF.

The chain couples TRBV6-5 to TRBJ1-5; a weak D match, TRBD1 (5 bases). This CDR3 has 18 residues. With 0 bases removed from V and 3 bases from J, the gap between germline ends came to 18 bases. The germline V gene encodes CDR1 MNHEY and CDR2 SVGAGI. This chain's CDR3 is CASSYSPAGRQYNQPQHF. The CDR3 DNA sequence: TGTGCCAGCAGTTACTCCCCAGCAGGGAGGCAATACAATCAGCCCCAGCATTTT.

Ten or more counts support this clonotype. The chain joins TRBV7-8 to TRBJ2-2, with D possibly matching TRBD1 (6 bases). V dropped 1 base and J dropped 3 bases, with 9 bases sitting between them. The CDR3 spans 15 residues. Germline-derived CDR1 and CDR2 are SGHVS and FQNEAQ. The CDR3 nucleotides read TGTGCCAGCAGCTTAGAACAGGGTGACACCGGGGAGCTGTTTTTT. Translating it yields CASSLEQGDTGELFF. The full variable domain, completed using reference TRBV7-8 and TRBJ2-2, is GAGVSQSPRYKVAKRGQDVALRCDPISGHVSLFWYQQALGQGPEFLTYFQNEAQLDKSGLPSDRFFAERPEGSVSTLKIQRTQQEDSAVYLCASSLEQGDTGELFFGEGSRLTVL.

This clonotype was counted only a few times. The rearrangement links TRBV7-9 to TRBJ1-4; TRBD1 might be the D (5 bases). The CDR3 contains 13 residues. V dropped 5 bases and J dropped 6 bases, with 10 bases sitting between them. Germline V gives CDR1 SEHNR, CDR2 FQNEAQ (reference sequence). The CDR3 region has the DNA TGTGCCAGCAGCCCGGGGGGAGATGAAAAACTGTTTTTT. Translating gives CASSPGGDEKLFF.

At least ten counts were recorded for this clonotype. The CDR3, as DNA: TGTGCCAGCAGCCACCGACAGGGAACCTACGAGCAGTACTTC. Encoded protein: CASSHRQGTYEQYF. The chain employs TRBV7-2 and TRBJ2-7; 7 positions match TRBD1. From germline, CDR1 is SGHTA and CDR2 FQGNSA. After removal of 5 bases from V and 2 bases from J, the junction contained 6 bases not matched to a gene. This CDR3 has 14 amino acids.

The chain joins TRBV25-1 to TRBJ2-1; 10 bases agree with TRBD2. Looked up from germline, CDR1 is MGHDK and CDR2 is SYGVNS. The CDR3 covers 15 residues. V lost 3 bases and J lost 8; bases outside the gene matches: 7. This CDR3 reads CASSDSQREGDEQFF. The CDR3 DNA sequence: TGTGCCAGCAGTGATTCCCAGCGGGAGGGGGATGAGCAGTTCTTC.

The V and J genes are TRBV6-5 and TRBJ1-1; D is perhaps TRBD1 (5 bases). Germline V gene data show CDR1 as MNHEY and CDR2 as SVGAGI. The ends were cut back, 7 bases at V and 5 bases at J, with 11 bases in the middle. This CDR3 is built from 12 residues. CDR3 region: CASKAGRTEAFF. The CDR3 nucleotides are TGTGCCAGCAAGGCAGGGCGTACTGAAGCTTTCTTT.

The V gene is TRBV27, the J gene TRBJ1-5, with D possibly TRBD1 on 5 matching bases. Germline V lookup: CDR1 MNHEY, CDR2 SMNVEV (reference sequence). CDR3 length equals 13 residues. The V end lost 11 bases, the J end lost 2 bases, and 13 bases lay between the germline ends. The CDR3 loop is CASAGGGNQPQHF. The CDR3 nucleotides read TGTGCCTCAGCCGGGGGTGGCAATCAGCCCCAGCATTTT.

The chain uses TRBV14 and TRBJ2-3; 10 bases align to TRBD2. The CDR3 covers 19 residues. Looked up from germline, CDR1 is SGHDN and CDR2 is FVKESK. The ends lost 1 base at V and 3 bases at J; junction bases unmatched: 13. The chain's CDR3 is CASSQAASGGLIGTDTQYF. The CDR3 nucleotides read TGTGCCAGCAGCCAAGCTGCTAGCGGGGGCCTTATCGGGACAGATACGCAGTATTTT.

The chain links TRBV4-1 to TRBJ1-5; a possible D gene is TRBD1 (6 bases). The length of the CDR3 is 14 residues. V dropped 0 bases and J dropped 5 bases, with 8 bases sitting between them. Germline V gene lookup returns CDR1 MGHRA and CDR2 YSYEKL. CDR3 protein: CASSQDPGDQPQHF. The CDR3 DNA is TGCGCCAGCAGCCAAGACCCAGGGGATCAGCCCCAGCATTTT.

This clonotype was observed many times. The chain combines TRBV7-9 with TRBJ2-6; the D gene is possibly TRBD1 (6 bases). V was shortened by 5 bases and J by 0 bases, with 11 bases between the two germline ends. The germline V gene has CDR1 SEHNR and CDR2 FQNEAQ (reference sequence). The length of the CDR3 is 16 residues. CDR3 sequence (DNA): TGTGCCAGCAGCCGGGACACCAGCTCTGGGGCCAACGTCCTGACTTTC. Protein sequence: CASSRDTSSGANVLTF. The full variable domain, with the rest looked up from reference TRBV7-9 and TRBJ2-6, is DTGVSQNPRHKITKRGQNVTFRCDPISEHNRLYWYRQTLGQGPEFLTYFQNEAQLEKSRLLSDRFSAERPKGSFSTLEIQRTEQGDSAMYLCASSRDTSSGANVLTFGAGSRLTVL.

The chain combines TRBV23-1 with TRBJ2-3; D is undetermined. TRBV23-1 is sorted into the ORF group, with uncertain function. This CDR3 has 14 residues. Between the trimmed V and J ends, which lost 2 bases and 0 bases, there was a span of 6 bases. CDR3 DNA sequence: TGCGCCAGCAGTCAAGCTGCGAGCACAGATACGCAGTATTTT. It translates to CASSQAASTDTQYF.

The rearrangement uses TRBV7-2 and TRBJ1-5; D is unclear. The CDR3 has 14 amino acids. Trimming removed 2 bases at V and 0 bases at J, with 5 bases between. The V gene's germline CDR1 is SGHTA and CDR2 FQGNSA. DNA for the CDR3: TGTGCCAGCAGCTTAAATCCTAGCAATCAGCCCCAGCATTTT. The encoded protein is CASSLNPSNQPQHF. Drawing the rest from reference TRBV7-2 and TRBJ1-5, the complete variable domain is GAGVSQSPSNKVTEKGKDVELRCDPISGHTALYWYRQSLGQGLEFLIYFQGNSAPDKSGLPSDRFSAERTGGSVSTLTIQRTQQEDSAVYLCASSLNPSNQPQHFGDGTRLSIL.

This clonotype was observed a few times. The rearrangement joins TRBV28 to TRBJ2-3; 9 bases line up with TRBD2. The CDR3 loop spans 15 amino acids. After removal of 5 bases from V and 5 bases from J, the junction contained 8 bases not matched to a gene. Per the germline V gene, CDR1 is MDHEN and CDR2 is SYDVKM. The CDR3 loop reads CASSDWRGGQDTQYF. DNA of the CDR3: TGTGCCAGCAGTGACTGGCGGGGGGGCCAAGATACGCAGTATTTT.